What follows is one TCR beta chain and its context. Antigen specificity is unknown. The junction differs from germline at one of its ends, possibly a read error. This entry is derived from a study of cytomegalovirus exposure and HLA in healthy donors. Across the whole study: An earlier analysis found 95 million to 140 million unique TCR beta sequences from around 180 million T cells.

PCR involved 60 Vbeta and 13 Jbeta primers. As handled by the study authors: A later analysis counted about 80 million unique TCR beta chains, around 10 million shared. Clones were read by immunoSEQ multiplex PCR, and TCRdb kept only the in-frame ones, dropping some. V, J and clone size reflect that table, while D and trimming were determined from the DNA. This sample carries 150,000 or so clones, over 60% of them seen once, and the ten largest clones take roughly 4%. Overall study results and limits: When a later analysis compared HLA-associated TCR beta chains with equally common others, the HLA-associated chains turned out to be more clonally expanded and to have lower generation probabilities. Researchers left out some V segments, among them TRBV6-2 and TRBV6-3, as indistinguishable.

The CDR3 length is 14 residues. CDR1 is SGHRS, CDR2 YFSETQ, per germline. The specimen was PBMCs. The chain has TRBV5-1 and TRBJ2-5; D might be TRBD1 (7 bases). This receptor was taken from a woman between 35 and 50 years old in good health and CMV-seronegative. The chain's CDR3 is CASSSQTGIRGGNF. The CDR3 bases are TGCGCCAGCAGCTCCCAGACAGGGATTAGAGGGGGGAACTTC.